This TCR beta chain comes out of a study of tumor-infiltrating lymphocytes in primary liver carcinoma. Study observations and caveats: With p = 0.039, the top-250-clone fraction in tumors significantly exceeded that in blood. Tumor-adjacent and tumor-blood pairs showed less overlap than tumor region pairs.

Remarks on this clonotype: The antigen is undetermined. One end of the junction varies from germline; a read error may be responsible.

This CDR3 has 16 residues. Germline lookup yields CDR1 SGHNT and CDR2 YENEEA. Unsorted bulk tissue (roughly 19-31 mg) underwent RNA and DNA co-extraction. The input was approximately 500 ng total RNA; TCR beta cDNA was made from it with a constant-region primer. Nested multiplex PCR, run for three rounds with slightly modified ARM-PCR, yielded TCR beta libraries. Rounds one and two of PCR, each of about 10 cycles, were primed with TRBV1-TRBV30 forward primers and a C-beta reverse primer. TCRdb reprocessed the multiplex PCR reads via MiXCR and lists one record per CDR3 protein. This repertoire shows 100,000 or so distinct CDR3 sequences, about 63% found once; its top ten account for approximately 12%.

The rearrangement uses TRBV11-3 and TRBJ2-1; tentatively, D is TRBD2 (6 bases). Sequences were obtained from liver tumor tissue from sampling region 2. The subset denotes: tumor region T2, inferior pole. This clonotype originated in a woman between 55 and 75 years old with primary liver carcinoma and hepatitis B virus infection. The CDR3 nucleotides read TGTGCCAGCTCCCGGGGGACGCGGACCATGGGCAATGAGCAGCTCTTC. Protein product: CASSRGTRTMGNEQLF.